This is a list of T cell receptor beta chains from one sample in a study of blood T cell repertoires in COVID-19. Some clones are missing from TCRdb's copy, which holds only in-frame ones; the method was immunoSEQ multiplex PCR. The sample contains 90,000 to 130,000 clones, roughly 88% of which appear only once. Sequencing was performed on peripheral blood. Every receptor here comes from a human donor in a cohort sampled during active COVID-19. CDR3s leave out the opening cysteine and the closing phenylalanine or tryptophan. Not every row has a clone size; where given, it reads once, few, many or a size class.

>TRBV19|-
ASSDAGRSTNEKLF
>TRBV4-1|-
ASSPDRNNYGYT
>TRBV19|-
ASSAGLSYEQY
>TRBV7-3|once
ASSAEGLAGANEQF
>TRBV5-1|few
ASSLGYKGDNSNQPQH
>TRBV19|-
ASSTGTGITEAF
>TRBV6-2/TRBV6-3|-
ASIPSGRISDTQY
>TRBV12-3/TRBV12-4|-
ASLGDNQETQY
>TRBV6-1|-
ASSEVVMNTEAF
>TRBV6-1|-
ASSELDRGGQPQH
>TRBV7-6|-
ASSPIAGGPGEQY